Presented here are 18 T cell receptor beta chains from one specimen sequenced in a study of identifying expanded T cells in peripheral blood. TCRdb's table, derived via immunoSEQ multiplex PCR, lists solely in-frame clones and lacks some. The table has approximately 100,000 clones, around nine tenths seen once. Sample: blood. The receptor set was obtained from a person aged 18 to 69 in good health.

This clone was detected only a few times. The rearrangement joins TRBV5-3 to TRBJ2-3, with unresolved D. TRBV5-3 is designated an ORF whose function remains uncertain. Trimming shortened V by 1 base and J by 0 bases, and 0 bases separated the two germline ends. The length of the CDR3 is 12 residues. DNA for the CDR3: TGTGCCAGAAGCTTGAGCACAGATACGCAGTATTTT. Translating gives CARSLSTDTQYF.

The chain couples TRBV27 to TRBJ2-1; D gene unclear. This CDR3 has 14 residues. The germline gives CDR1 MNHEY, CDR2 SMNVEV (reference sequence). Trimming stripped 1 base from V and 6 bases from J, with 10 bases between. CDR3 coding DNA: TGTGCCAGCAGTTTATGGGCGAACTCCAATGAGCAGTTCTTC. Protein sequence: CASSLWANSNEQFF.

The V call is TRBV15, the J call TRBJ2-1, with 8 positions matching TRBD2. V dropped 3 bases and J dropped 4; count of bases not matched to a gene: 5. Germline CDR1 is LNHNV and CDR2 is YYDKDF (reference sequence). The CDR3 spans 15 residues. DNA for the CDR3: TGTGCCACCAGCAGTTTAGCGGGGCAATACAATGAGCAGTTCTTC. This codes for CATSSLAGQYNEQFF.

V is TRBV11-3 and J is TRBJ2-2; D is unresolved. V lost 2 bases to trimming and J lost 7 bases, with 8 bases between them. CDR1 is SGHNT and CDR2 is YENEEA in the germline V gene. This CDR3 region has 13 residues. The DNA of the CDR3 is TGTGCCAGCAGCTTAAATATGGACGGGGAGCTGTTTTTT. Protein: CASSLNMDGELFF.

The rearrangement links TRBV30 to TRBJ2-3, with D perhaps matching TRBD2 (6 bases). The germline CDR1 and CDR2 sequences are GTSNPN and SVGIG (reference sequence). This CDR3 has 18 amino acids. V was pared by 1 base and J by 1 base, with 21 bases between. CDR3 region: CAWSDPGGYRLGTDTQYF. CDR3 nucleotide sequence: TGTGCCTGGAGTGACCCCGGGGGATATCGGTTGGGCACAGATACGCAGTATTTT.

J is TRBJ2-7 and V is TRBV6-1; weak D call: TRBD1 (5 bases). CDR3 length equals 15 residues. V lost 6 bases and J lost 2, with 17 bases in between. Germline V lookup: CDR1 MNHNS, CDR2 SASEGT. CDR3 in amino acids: CASSRQGGEPYEQYF. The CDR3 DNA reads TGTGCCAGCAGCCGCCAGGGTGGGGAACCCTACGAGCAGTACTTC.

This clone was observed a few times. As DNA, the CDR3 is TGCGCCAGCAGCTTGAGGCCTAGCTCTGGAAACACCATATATTTT. This sequence encodes CASSLRPSSGNTIYF. This sequence joins TRBV5-1 and TRBJ1-3; unclear D gene. The CDR3 consists of 15 residues. Trimming took 1 base from V and 0 from J, leaving 8 bases between them. Germline CDR1 reads SGHRS; CDR2 reads YFSETQ.

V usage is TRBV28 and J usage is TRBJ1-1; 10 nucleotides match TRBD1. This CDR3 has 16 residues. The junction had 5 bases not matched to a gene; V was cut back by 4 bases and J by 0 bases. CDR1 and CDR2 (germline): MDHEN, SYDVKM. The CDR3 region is CASSYWTGGLNTEAFF. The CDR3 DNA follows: TGTGCCAGCAGTTACTGGACAGGGGGACTGAACACTGAAGCTTTCTTT.

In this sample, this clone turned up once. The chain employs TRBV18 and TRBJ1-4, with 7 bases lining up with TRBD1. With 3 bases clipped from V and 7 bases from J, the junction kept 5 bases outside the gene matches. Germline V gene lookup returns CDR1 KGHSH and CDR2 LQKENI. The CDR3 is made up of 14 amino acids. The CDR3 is CASSPGTVIEKLFF. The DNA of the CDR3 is TGTGCCAGCTCACCTGGGACAGTGATTGAAAAACTGTTTTTT.

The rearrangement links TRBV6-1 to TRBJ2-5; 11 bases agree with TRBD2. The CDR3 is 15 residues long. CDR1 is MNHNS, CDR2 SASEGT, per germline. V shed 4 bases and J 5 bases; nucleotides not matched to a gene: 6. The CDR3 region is CASSVIAGGSETQYF. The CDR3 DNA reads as TGTGCCAGCAGTGTCATAGCGGGAGGGAGTGAGACCCAGTACTTC.

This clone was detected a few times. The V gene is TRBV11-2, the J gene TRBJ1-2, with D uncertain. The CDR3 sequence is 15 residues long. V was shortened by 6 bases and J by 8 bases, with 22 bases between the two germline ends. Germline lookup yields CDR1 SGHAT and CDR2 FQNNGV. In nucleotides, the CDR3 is TGTGCCAGCAGTTCCCGGACCGCTCATTATGGGGGCTACACCTTC. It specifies CASSSRTAHYGGYTF.

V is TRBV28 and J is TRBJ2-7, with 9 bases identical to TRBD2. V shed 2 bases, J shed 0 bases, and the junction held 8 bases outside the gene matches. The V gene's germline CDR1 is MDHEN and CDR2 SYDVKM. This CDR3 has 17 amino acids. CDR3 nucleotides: TGTGCCAGCAGTTTAGGAAAGCGGGAGGCCATCTCCTACGAGCAGTACTTC. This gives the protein CASSLGKREAISYEQYF.

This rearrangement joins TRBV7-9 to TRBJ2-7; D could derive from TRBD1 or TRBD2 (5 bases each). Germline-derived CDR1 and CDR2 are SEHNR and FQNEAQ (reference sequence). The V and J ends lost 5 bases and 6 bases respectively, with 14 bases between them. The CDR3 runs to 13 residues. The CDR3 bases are TGTGCCAGCAGCCGAAACGGGGCTCTCGAGCAGTACTTC. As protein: CASSRNGALEQYF.

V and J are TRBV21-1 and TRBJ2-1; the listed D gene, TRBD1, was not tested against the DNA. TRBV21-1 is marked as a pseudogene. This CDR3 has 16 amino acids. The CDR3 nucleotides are TGTGCCAGCAGCAAAGGGGACAGGGGTTCCTACAATGAGCAGTTCTTC. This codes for CASSKGDRGSYNEQFF.

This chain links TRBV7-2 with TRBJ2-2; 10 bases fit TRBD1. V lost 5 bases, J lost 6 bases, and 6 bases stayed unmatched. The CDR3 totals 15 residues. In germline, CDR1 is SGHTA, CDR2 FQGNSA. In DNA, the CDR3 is TGTGCCAGCAGCCGCCGGGACAGGGGTTCCGGGGAGCTGTTTTTT. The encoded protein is CASSRRDRGSGELFF.

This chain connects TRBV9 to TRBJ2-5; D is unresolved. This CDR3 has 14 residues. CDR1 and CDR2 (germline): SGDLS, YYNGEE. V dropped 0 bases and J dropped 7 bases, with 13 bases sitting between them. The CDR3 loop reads CASSVGTPVATQYF. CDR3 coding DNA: TGTGCCAGCAGCGTAGGAACTCCGGTAGCGACCCAGTACTTC.

The CDR3, as DNA: TGTGCCAGCATTCTACATGGCTACGAGCAGTACTTC. Protein product: CASILHGYEQYF. The V gene is TRBV2, the J gene TRBJ2-7; D not resolved. Per the germline V gene, CDR1 is SNHLY and CDR2 is FYNNEI. The CDR3 extends over 12 amino acids. V gave up 7 bases and J gave up 3 bases, with 10 bases separating them.

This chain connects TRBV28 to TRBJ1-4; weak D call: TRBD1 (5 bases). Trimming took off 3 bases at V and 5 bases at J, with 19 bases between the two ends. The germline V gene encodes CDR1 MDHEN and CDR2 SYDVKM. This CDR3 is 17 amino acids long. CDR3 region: CASSFLAGGRENEKLFF. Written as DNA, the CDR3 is TGTGCCAGCAGTTTTCTGGCAGGCGGCAGGGAGAATGAAAAACTGTTTTTT.